This entry is about one T cell receptor beta chain. Its matching antigen is unknown. Treatment specified: some 19 received Ad26.COV2.S at low or high dose, single or two shots; about five received placebo; per-sample allocation not given. Sampling was done on day 63 after the first vaccine or placebo injection. The vaccine delivered Wuhan-strain SARS-CoV-2 spike through an Ad26 vector. This specimen belongs to a study of Ad26.COV2.S vaccination and SARS-CoV-2 variants. Across the whole study: Administration of Ad26.COV2.S was intramuscular, either once or twice 56 days apart. General observations from the study: Reportedly, after vaccination the spike-specific CD8+ and CD4+ T cell responses displayed substantial breadth. Participants given vaccine showed non-spike TCR breadth similar to that of placebo recipients.

This table comes from immunoSEQ multiplex PCR, and its TCRdb copy is limited to in-frame clones, with some not included. Counted here are roughly 330,000 clones, almost 90% occurring once; the ten biggest clones make up 4.5% to 7%. CDR1 is GTSNPN, CDR2 SVGIG, per germline (reference sequence). The CDR3 consists of 13 residues. V lost 2 bases, J lost 6 bases, and 4 bases stayed unmatched. The source material was peripheral blood, sampled in a trial of Ad26.COV2.S vaccine versus placebo. V is TRBV30 and J is TRBJ1-5, with 7 bases identical to TRBD1. The sequence derives from a person between 18 and 65 years old who received the Ad26.COV2.S COVID-19 vaccine or a placebo. The CDR3 loop reads CAWSLTGVQPQHF. CDR3 nucleotides: TGTGCCTGGAGTCTAACAGGGGTTCAGCCCCAGCATTTT.